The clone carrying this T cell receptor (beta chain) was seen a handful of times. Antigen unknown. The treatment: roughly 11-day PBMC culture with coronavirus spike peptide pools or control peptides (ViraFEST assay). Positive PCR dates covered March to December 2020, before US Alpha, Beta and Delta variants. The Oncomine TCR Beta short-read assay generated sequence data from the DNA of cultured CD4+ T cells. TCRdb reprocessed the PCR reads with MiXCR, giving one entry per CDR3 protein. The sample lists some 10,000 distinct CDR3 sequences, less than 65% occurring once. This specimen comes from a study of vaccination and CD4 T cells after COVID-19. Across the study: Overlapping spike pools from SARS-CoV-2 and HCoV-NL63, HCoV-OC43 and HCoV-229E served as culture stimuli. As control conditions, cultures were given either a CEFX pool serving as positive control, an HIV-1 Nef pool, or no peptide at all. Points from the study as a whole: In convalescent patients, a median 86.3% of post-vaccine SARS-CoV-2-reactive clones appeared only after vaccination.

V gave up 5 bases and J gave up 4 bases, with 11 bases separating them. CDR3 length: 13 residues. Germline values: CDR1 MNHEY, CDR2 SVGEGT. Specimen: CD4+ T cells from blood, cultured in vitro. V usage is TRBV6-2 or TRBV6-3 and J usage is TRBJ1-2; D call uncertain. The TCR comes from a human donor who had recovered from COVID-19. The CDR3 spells CASSQAGSYGYTF. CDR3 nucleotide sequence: TGTGCCAGCAGTCAAGCAGGTTCCTATGGCTACACCTTC.